The 12 T cell receptor beta chains listed next were all sequenced from one sample in a study of T-cell memory formation after mild COVID-19. TCRdb re-called the 5' RACE reads with MiXCR, one entry per CDR3 protein. This sample carries 200,000 to 300,000 distinct CDR3 sequences, approximately 10% of them seen once, and the ten largest clones take roughly a fifth. The sample consisted of PBMCs or a T cell subset sorted from them (not recorded which). The receptors were sampled from a young man who had mild COVID-19 (a few samples of this study predate the infection). Cell type and time point are not known.

CDR3 sequence: CSALEGRNNEQFF. DNA for the CDR3: TGCAGTGCTTTAGAGGGTCGTAACAATGAGCAGTTCTTC. The chain employs TRBV20-1 and TRBJ2-1, with D possibly TRBD2 on 5 matching bases. The CDR3 loop spans 13 amino acids. Trimming left V 5 bases short and J 5 bases short, with 13 bases between. Germline values: CDR1 DFQATT, CDR2 SNEGSKA (reference sequence).

This chain connects TRBV6-6 to TRBJ2-1, with D possibly TRBD2 on 6 matching bases. The CDR3 sequence is 16 residues long. CDR1 is MNHNY and CDR2 is SVGAGI in the germline V gene (reference sequence). Deletions cut 2 bases from V and 2 bases from J, with 13 bases between. This CDR3 is CASSYTPGEAYNEQFF. CDR3 nucleotides: TGTGCCAGCAGTTACACCCCCGGGGAGGCCTACAATGAGCAGTTCTTC.

This clonotype was detected a few times. This chain links TRBV7-9 with TRBJ1-1; D remains unclear. The CDR3 is 12 amino acids. Trimming took 1 base from V and 8 from J, leaving 8 bases between them. Germline lookup yields CDR1 SEHNR and CDR2 FQNEAQ (reference sequence). CDR3 bases: TGTGCCAGCAGCTTAGACGCGGGAGAAGCTTTCTTT. Translating it yields CASSLDAGEAFF.

This clonotype has more than one count but fewer than ten. The chain has TRBV6-5 and TRBJ2-5; D remains ambiguous. The CDR3 runs to 14 residues. Germline lookup yields CDR1 MNHEY and CDR2 SVGAGI. The V end was cut by 2 bases, the J end by 0 bases, with 7 bases between. The CDR3 nucleotides read TGTGCCAGCAGTTACGACTTGGACCAAGAGACCCAGTACTTC. Translation gives CASSYDLDQETQYF.

The V and J genes are TRBV20-1 and TRBJ2-3; D might be TRBD2 (7 bases). The CDR3 has 14 amino acids. V dropped 6 bases and J dropped 8 bases, with 21 bases sitting between them. Looked up from germline, CDR1 is DFQATT and CDR2 is SNEGSKA (reference sequence). For the CDR3, the DNA is TGCAGTGCGAGAAGGGGGGGCTACTCAGGTACGCAGTATTTT. Protein: CSARRGGYSGTQYF.

This clonotype was counted between two and nine times. The rearrangement joins TRBV2 to TRBJ2-7; TRBD1 might be the D (6 bases). V dropped 6 bases and J dropped 5 bases, with 17 bases sitting between them. The CDR3 loop spans 14 amino acids. Germline V gene lookup returns CDR1 SNHLY and CDR2 FYNNEI. The CDR3 here is CASSWAQGSHEQYF. The CDR3 DNA sequence: TGTGCCAGCAGCTGGGCCCAGGGGAGCCACGAGCAGTACTTC.

The chain recombines TRBV4-2 with TRBJ2-2; 12 bases map to TRBD1. The CDR3 totals 16 residues. After removal of 4 bases from V and 3 bases from J, the junction contained 3 bases not matched to a gene. Germline V gene lookup returns CDR1 LGHNA and CDR2 YNFKEQ. DNA of the CDR3: TGTGCCAGCAGCCGGGACAGGGGGCGGCACACCGGGGAGCTGTTTTTT. Translation gives CASSRDRGRHTGELFF.

The rearrangement links TRBV10-3 to TRBJ2-7; a weak D match, TRBD2 (6 bases). The CDR3 length is 14 residues. Germline V gene data show CDR1 as ENHRY and CDR2 as SYGVKD. The V gene lost 0 bases and the J gene lost 7 bases, with 13 bases spanning the gap. The CDR3 loop is CAISESAGGGEQYF. In nucleotides, the CDR3 is TGTGCCATCAGTGAGTCGGCCGGGGGTGGGGAGCAGTACTTC.

This clonotype was found a few times. J is TRBJ2-1 and V is TRBV7-6, with TRBD2 identical over 8 bases. In germline, CDR1 is SGHVS, CDR2 FNYEAQ. V lost 0 bases, J lost 2 bases, and 6 bases stayed unmatched. This CDR3 is 17 amino acids long. The CDR3 spells CASSLAPGRGAYNEQFF. CDR3 sequence (DNA): TGTGCCAGCAGCTTAGCCCCTGGGCGGGGGGCCTACAATGAGCAGTTCTTC.

V is TRBV6-5 and J is TRBJ2-2, with D maybe TRBD1 (6 bases). Trimming removed 2 bases from V and 8 bases from J, with 15 bases in between. Per the germline V gene, CDR1 is MNHEY and CDR2 is SVGAGI. The CDR3 sequence is 15 residues long. In nucleotides, the CDR3 is TGTGCCAGCAGTTACCGCAGGACAGCCCTAGGGGAGCTGTTTTTT. Translating it yields CASSYRRTALGELFF.

The CDR3 sequence is CASSFGQLYNSPLHF. The DNA for the CDR3 is TGTGCCAGCAGCTTCGGACAACTCTATAATTCACCCCTCCACTTT. V and J are TRBV6-2 or TRBV6-3 and TRBJ1-6; tentatively, D is TRBD1 (5 bases). Between the trimmed V and J ends, which lost 6 bases and 3 bases, there was a span of 12 bases. The CDR3 consists of 15 residues. From germline, CDR1 is MNHEY and CDR2 SVGEGT.

The chain is built from TRBV5-1 and TRBJ2-5; D is undetermined. The CDR3 spans 13 residues. Germline-derived CDR1 and CDR2 are SGHRS and YFSETQ. The germline V and J ends were trimmed by 4 bases and 3 bases, with 10 bases remaining between them. DNA of the CDR3: TGCGCCAGCAGCCCAAGGACGGAAGAGACCCAGTACTTC. This sequence encodes CASSPRTEETQYF.